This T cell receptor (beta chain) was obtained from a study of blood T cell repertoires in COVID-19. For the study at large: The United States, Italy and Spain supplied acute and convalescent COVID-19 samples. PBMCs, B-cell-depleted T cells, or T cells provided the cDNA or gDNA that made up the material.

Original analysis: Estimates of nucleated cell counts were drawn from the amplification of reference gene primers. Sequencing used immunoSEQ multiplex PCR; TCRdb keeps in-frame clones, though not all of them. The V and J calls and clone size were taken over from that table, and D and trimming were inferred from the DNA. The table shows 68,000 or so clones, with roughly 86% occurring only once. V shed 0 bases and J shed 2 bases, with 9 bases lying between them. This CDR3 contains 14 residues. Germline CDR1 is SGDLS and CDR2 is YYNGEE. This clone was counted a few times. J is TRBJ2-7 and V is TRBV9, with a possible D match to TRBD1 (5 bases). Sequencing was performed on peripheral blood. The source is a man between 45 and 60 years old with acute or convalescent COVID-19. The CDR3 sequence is CASSVEGRTYEQYF. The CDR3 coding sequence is TGTGCCAGCAGCGTAGAGGGGCGTACCTACGAGCAGTACTTC.